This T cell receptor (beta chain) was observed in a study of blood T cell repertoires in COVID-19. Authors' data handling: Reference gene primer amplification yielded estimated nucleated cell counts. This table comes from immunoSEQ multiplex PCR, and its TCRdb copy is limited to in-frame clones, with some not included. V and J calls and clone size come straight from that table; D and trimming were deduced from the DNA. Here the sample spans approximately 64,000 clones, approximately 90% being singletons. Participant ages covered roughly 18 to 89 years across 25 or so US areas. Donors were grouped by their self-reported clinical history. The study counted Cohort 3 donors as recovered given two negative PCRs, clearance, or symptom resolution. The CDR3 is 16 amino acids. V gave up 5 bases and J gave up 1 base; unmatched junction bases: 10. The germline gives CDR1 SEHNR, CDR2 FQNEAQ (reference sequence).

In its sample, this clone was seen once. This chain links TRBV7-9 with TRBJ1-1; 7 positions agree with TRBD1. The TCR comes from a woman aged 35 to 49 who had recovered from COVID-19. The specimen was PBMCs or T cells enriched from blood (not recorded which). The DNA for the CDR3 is TGTGCCAGCAGCGGGAGCGTAGACAGGGCGAACACTGAAGCTTTCTTT. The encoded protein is CASSGSVDRANTEAFF.